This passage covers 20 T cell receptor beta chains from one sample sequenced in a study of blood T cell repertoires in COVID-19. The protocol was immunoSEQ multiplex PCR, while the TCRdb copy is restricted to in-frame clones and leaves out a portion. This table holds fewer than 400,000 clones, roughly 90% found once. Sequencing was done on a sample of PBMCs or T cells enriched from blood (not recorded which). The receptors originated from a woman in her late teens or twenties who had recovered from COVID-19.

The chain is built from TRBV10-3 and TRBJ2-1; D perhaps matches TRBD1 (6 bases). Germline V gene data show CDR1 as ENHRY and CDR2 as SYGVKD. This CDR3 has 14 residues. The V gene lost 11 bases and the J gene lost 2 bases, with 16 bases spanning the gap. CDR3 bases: TGTGCCTGCGGCCAGGGGCGAACCTACAATGAGCAGTTCTTC. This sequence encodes CACGQGRTYNEQFF.

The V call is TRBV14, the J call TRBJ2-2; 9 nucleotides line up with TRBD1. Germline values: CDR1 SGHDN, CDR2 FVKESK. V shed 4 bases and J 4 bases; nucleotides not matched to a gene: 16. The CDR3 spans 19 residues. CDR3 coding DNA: TGTGCCAGCAGCCCCTCCTGGTGGGACAGGGTTTCTCGCACCGGGGAGCTGTTTTTT. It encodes CASSPSWWDRVSRTGELFF.

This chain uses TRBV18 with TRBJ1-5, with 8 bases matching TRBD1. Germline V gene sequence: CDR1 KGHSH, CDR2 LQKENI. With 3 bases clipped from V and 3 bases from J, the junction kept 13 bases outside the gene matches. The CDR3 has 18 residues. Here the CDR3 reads CASSPYPITGQDNQPQHF. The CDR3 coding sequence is TGTGCCAGCTCACCGTACCCAATCACGGGACAGGACAATCAGCCCCAGCATTTT. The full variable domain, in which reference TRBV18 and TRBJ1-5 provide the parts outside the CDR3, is NAGVMQNPRHLVRRRGQEARLRCSPMKGHSHVYWYRQLPEEGLKFMVYLQKENIIDESGMPKERFSAEFPKEGPSILRIQQVVRGDSAAYFCASSPYPITGQDNQPQHFGDGTRLSIL.

CDR3 bases: TGTGCCAGCAGCTTCTTTGTGGGGGGAGAAGGCTACACCTTC. Its translation is CASSFFVGGEGYTF. The chain joins TRBV11-2 to TRBJ1-2; D is possibly TRBD1 (5 bases). This CDR3 is built from 14 residues. Trimming took off 3 bases at V and 8 bases at J, with 16 bases between the two ends. The germline V gene encodes CDR1 SGHAT and CDR2 FQNNGV.

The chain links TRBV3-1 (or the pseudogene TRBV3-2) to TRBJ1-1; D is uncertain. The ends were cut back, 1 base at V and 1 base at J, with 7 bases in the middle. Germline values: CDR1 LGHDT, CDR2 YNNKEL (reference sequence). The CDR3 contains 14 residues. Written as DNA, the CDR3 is TGTGCCAGCAGCCAAGTTCTCGGGAACACTGAAGCTTTCTTT. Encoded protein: CASSQVLGNTEAFF.

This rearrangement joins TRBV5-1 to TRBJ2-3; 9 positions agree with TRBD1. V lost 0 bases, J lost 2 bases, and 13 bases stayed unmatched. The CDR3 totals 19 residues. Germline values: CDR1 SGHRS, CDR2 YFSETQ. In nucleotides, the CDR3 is TGCGCCAGCAGCTTGGCCCCCGGGACAGGGCGCAGCTTCACAGATACGCAGTATTTT. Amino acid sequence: CASSLAPGTGRSFTDTQYF.

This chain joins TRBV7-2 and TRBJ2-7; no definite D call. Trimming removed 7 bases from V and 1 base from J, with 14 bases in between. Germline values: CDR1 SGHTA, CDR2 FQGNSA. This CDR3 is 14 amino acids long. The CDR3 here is CASTLGPNSYEQYF. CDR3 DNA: TGTGCCAGCACACTTGGGCCCAATTCCTACGAGCAGTACTTC. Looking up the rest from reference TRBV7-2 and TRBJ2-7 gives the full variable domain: GAGVSQSPSNKVTEKGKDVELRCDPISGHTALYWYRQSLGQGLEFLIYFQGNSAPDKSGLPSDRFSAERTGGSVSTLTIQRTQQEDSAVYLCASTLGPNSYEQYFGPGTRLTVT.

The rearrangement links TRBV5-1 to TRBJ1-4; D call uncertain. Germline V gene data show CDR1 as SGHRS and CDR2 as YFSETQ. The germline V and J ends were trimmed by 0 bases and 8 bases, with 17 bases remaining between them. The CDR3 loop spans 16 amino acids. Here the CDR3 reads CASSLVSAGIGEKLFF. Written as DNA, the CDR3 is TGCGCCAGCAGCTTGGTGTCGGCGGGGATTGGGGAAAAACTGTTTTTT.

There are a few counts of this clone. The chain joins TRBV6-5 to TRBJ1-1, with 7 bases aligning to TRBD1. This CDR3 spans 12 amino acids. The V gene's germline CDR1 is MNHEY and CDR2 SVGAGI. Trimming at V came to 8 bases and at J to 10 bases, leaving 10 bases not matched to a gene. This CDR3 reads CASGLLRGVAFF. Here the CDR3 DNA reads TGTGCCAGCGGTCTTCTCAGGGGGGTAGCTTTCTTT.

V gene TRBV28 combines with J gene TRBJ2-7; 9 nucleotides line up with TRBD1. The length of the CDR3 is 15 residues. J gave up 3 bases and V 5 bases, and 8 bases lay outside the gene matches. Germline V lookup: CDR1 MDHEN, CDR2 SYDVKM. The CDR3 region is CASSPGTGTFYEQYF. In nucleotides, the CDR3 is TGTGCCAGCAGTCCCGGGACAGGGACTTTCTACGAGCAGTACTTC. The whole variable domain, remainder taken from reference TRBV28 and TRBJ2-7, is DVKVTQSSRYLVKRTGEKVFLECVQDMDHENMFWYRQDPGLGLRLIYFSYDVKMKEKGDIPEGYSVSREKKERFSLILESASTNQTSMYLCASSPGTGTFYEQYFGPGTRLTVT.

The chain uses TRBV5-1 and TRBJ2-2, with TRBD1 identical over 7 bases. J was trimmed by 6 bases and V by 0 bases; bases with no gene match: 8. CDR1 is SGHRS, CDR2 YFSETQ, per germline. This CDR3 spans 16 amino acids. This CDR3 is CASSLEGRGYAGELFF. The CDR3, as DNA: TGCGCCAGCAGCTTGGAAGGCAGGGGGTATGCCGGGGAGCTGTTTTTT.

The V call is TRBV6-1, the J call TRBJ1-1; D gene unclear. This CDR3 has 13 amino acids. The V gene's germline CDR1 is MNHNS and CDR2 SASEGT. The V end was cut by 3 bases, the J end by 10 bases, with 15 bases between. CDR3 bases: TGTGCCAGCAGTGACGAGTACAGTCGAGTAGCTTTCTTT. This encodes CASSDEYSRVAFF.

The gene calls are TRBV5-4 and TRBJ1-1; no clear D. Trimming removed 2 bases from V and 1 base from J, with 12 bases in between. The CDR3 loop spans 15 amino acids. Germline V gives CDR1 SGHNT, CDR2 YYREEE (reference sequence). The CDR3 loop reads CASSFEWERNTEAFF. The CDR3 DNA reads TGTGCCAGCAGCTTCGAATGGGAGCGGAACACTGAAGCTTTCTTT.

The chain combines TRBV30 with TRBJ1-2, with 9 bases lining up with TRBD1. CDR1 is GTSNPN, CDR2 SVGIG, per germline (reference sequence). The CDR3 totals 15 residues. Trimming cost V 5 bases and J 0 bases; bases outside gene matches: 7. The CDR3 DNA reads TGTGCCTGGGGTGGGACAGGGCACCCTAACTATGGCTACACCTTC. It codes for CAWGGTGHPNYGYTF.

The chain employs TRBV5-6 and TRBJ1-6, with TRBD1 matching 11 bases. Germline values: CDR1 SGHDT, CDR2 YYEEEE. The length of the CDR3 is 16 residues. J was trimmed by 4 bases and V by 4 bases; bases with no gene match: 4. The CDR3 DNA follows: TGTGCCAGCAGCCCGGGGACAGGGGGTTATAATTCACCCCTCCACTTT. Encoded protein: CASSPGTGGYNSPLHF.

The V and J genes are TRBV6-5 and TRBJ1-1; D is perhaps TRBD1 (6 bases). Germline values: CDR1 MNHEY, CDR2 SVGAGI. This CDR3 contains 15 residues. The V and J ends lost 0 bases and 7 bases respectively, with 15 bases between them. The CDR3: CASSYSKGRGNEAFF. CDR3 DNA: TGTGCCAGCAGTTACTCGAAAGGCAGGGGTAATGAAGCTTTCTTT.

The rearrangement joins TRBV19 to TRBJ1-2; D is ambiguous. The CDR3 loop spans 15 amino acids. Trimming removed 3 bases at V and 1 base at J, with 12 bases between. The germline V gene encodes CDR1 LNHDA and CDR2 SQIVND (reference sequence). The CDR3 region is CASSMSGRGNYGYTF. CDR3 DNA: TGTGCCAGTAGTATGAGTGGCCGGGGTAACTATGGCTACACCTTC.

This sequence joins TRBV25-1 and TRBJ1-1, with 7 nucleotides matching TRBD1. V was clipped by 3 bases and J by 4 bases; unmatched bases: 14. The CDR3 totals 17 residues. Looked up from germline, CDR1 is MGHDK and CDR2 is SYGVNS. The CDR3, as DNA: TGTGCCAGCAGTGATTCCCCCTTACAGGGGATGGGCACTGAAGCTTTCTTT. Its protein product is CASSDSPLQGMGTEAFF. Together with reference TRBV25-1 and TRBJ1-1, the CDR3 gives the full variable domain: EADIYQTPRYLVIGTGKKITLECSQTMGHDKMYWYQQDPGMELHLIHYSYGVNSTEKGDLSSESTVSRIRTEHFPLTLESARPSHTSQYLCASSDSPLQGMGTEAFFGQGTRLTVV.

The CDR3 spells CASSLVRQGNTEAFF. CDR3 in DNA: TGTGCCAGCAGCTTGGTTCGACAGGGTAACACTGAAGCTTTCTTT. The rearrangement uses TRBV5-4 and TRBJ1-1; TRBD1 matches 7 bases. The CDR3 has 15 residues. Trimming removed 0 bases from V and 2 bases from J; junction bases left unmatched: 4. Germline values: CDR1 SGHNT, CDR2 YYREEE (reference sequence). Together with reference TRBV5-4 and TRBJ1-1, the CDR3 gives the full variable domain: ETGVTQSPTHLIKTRGQQVTLRCSSQSGHNTVSWYQQALGQGPQFIFQYYREEENGRGNFPPRFSGLQFPNYSSELNVNALELDDSALYLCASSLVRQGNTEAFFGQGTRLTVV.

DNA of the CDR3: TGTGCCAGCAGCTTAGCGTCTAGCGGGGGGCGGTACGAGCAGTACTTC. Translated, it gives CASSLASSGGRYEQYF. The rearrangement joins TRBV7-2 to TRBJ2-7; 11 positions match TRBD2. CDR1 SGHTA and CDR2 FQGNSA come from the germline V gene. Trimming took 0 bases from V and 4 from J; bases not matched to a gene: 5. The CDR3 extends over 16 amino acids.